The next 20 T cell receptor beta chains were all read from a single sample in a study of T-cell reconstitution after alpha-beta-depleted transplantation in children. Unique molecular identifiers were used to barcode this TCRbeta library. MiXCR, applied by TCRdb to the PCR reads, yields one record per CDR3 protein. The sample holds about 980,000 distinct CDR3 sequences; roughly 29% are singletons and the top ten take roughly 28%. This material consisted of PBMCs, mostly from graft donor cells, taken 360 days after TCRalphabeta/CD19-depleted stem cell transplant. Receptors were obtained from a boy younger than two who had a stem cell transplant for SCID, so the T cells may come from the graft donor.

This rearrangement joins TRBV15 to TRBJ1-2; TRBD1 agrees at 8 bases. The CDR3 runs to 15 residues. With 2 bases clipped from V and 5 bases from J, the junction kept 7 bases outside the gene matches. The V gene's germline CDR1 is LNHNV and CDR2 YYDKDF (reference sequence). The CDR3 loop is CATSRFGTGLYGYTF. For the CDR3, the DNA is TGTGCCACCAGCAGATTCGGGACAGGTCTTTATGGCTACACCTTC.

This clonotype was seen many times. J is TRBJ2-1 and V is TRBV5-5; either TRBD1 or TRBD2 may supply D (5 bases each). Germline CDR1 and CDR2: SGHKS and YYEKEE (reference sequence). This CDR3 region has 12 residues. The V gene lost 2 bases and the J gene lost 7 bases, with 7 bases spanning the gap. Here the CDR3 reads CASSFWGNEQFF. Here the CDR3 DNA reads TGTGCCAGCAGCTTTTGGGGGAATGAGCAGTTCTTC.

V usage is TRBV12-3 or TRBV12-4 and J usage is TRBJ1-5; D is uncertain. The CDR3 has 15 residues. Trimming stripped 1 base from V and 6 bases from J, with 13 bases between. The CDR3 region has the DNA TGTGCCAGCAGTTTAGGCGGGGTAGGAAGTCAGCCCCAGCATTTT. The encoded protein is CASSLGGVGSQPQHF.

The V and J genes are TRBV20-1 and TRBJ1-1; TRBD1 is a possible D gene (6 bases). Trimming cost V 8 bases and J 2 bases, with 15 bases left between them. The CDR3 is 13 residues long. Germline CDR1 reads DFQATT; CDR2 reads SNEGSKA (reference sequence). DNA for the CDR3: TGCAGTATCACCAGGGGCAGAAACACTGAAGCTTTCTTT. Translating gives CSITRGRNTEAFF.

This clonotype appeared a few times. The chain uses TRBV11-2 and TRBJ2-1; 9 nucleotides line up with TRBD1. V shed 5 bases, J shed 8 bases, and the junction held 19 bases outside the gene matches. This CDR3 spans 18 amino acids. Germline V gene sequence: CDR1 SGHAT, CDR2 FQNNGV. CDR3 in DNA: TGTGCCAGCAGCCACACCCAGGACAGGGGTTCCCTAAAGGATGAGCAGTTCTTC. This sequence encodes CASSHTQDRGSLKDEQFF.

This clonotype was detected many times. The J gene is TRBJ2-1, the V gene TRBV9; TRBD2 matches 7 bases. The V gene end was trimmed by 4 bases and the J gene end by 0 bases; junction bases not matched to a gene: 13. This CDR3 comprises 18 residues. Germline V gene data show CDR1 as SGDLS and CDR2 as YYNGEE. The DNA of the CDR3 is TGTGCCAGCAGCACGGGACTACAAGCCCCAAGCTCCTACAATGAGCAGTTCTTC. Its translation is CASSTGLQAPSSYNEQFF.

This clonotype was recorded only once. The chain joins TRBV3-1 to TRBJ2-5; 7 nucleotides line up with TRBD2. This CDR3 contains 17 residues. Germline V lookup: CDR1 LGHDT, CDR2 YNNKEL (reference sequence). V was pared by 4 bases and J by 2 bases, with 13 bases of the junction left unmatched. DNA for the CDR3: TGTGCCAGCAGCCGGGATGTAGTTTTGGGACTACAAGAGACCCAGTACTTC. It yields the protein CASSRDVVLGLQETQYF.

The chain links TRBV12-3 or TRBV12-4 to TRBJ1-1; D perhaps matches TRBD1 (6 bases). The CDR3 runs 14 residues. The V end was cut by 6 bases, the J end by 1 base, with 12 bases between. CDR3 DNA sequence: TGTGCCAGCAGCCTACACAGGGAGAACACTGAAGCTTTCTTT. Its protein is CASSLHRENTEAFF.

The chain couples TRBV20-1 to TRBJ2-7; D is unclear. CDR1 DFQATT and CDR2 SNEGSKA come from the germline V gene (reference sequence). With 0 bases removed from V and 5 bases from J, the gap between germline ends came to 11 bases. CDR3 length: 13 residues. The CDR3 coding sequence is TGCAGTGCTAGAGATTTGAAGGGCCACGAGCAGTACTTC. Residues: CSARDLKGHEQYF.

This clonotype was seen more than once but under ten times. The chain couples TRBV12-3 or TRBV12-4 to TRBJ2-6; D assignment may be TRBD1 or TRBD2 (5 bases each). The length of the CDR3 is 17 residues. V was shortened by 6 bases and J by 1 base, with 16 bases between the two germline ends. The CDR3 DNA reads TGTGCCAGCAGCCCAGGGACGGGAAAATCTGGGGCCAACGTCCTGACTTTC. This encodes CASSPGTGKSGANVLTF.

The gene calls are TRBV3-1 and TRBJ2-1; 8 bases are a match to TRBD2. The CDR3 totals 17 residues. Germline-derived CDR1 and CDR2 are LGHDT and YNNKEL (reference sequence). Trimming at V came to 0 bases and at J to 5 bases, leaving 9 bases not matched to a gene. DNA of the CDR3: TGTGCCAGCAGCCAAGAAGGAGGGCGGGGGGCCAACAATGAGCAGTTCTTC. Amino acids: CASSQEGGRGANNEQFF.

In this sample, this clonotype turned up many times. This chain uses TRBV5-6 with TRBJ2-7; TRBD1 or TRBD2 may be the D gene (5 bases each). There are 14 residues in the CDR3. The V end lost 2 bases, the J end lost 4 bases, and 13 bases lay between the germline ends. Germline V lookup: CDR1 SGHDT, CDR2 YYEEEE. This CDR3 reads CASSFIEGRYEQYF. The CDR3 bases are TGTGCCAGCAGCTTCATAGAGGGGAGATACGAGCAGTACTTC.

The chain couples TRBV7-7 to TRBJ2-1; 10 bases are a match to TRBD2. V was pared by 3 bases and J by 5 bases, with 1 base of the junction left unmatched. This CDR3 is built from 14 residues. Germline loops: CDR1 SSHAT, CDR2 FNYEAQ (reference sequence). CDR3 DNA sequence: TGTGCCAGCAGCTTCCTAGCGGGGGACAATGAGCAGTTCTTC. This sequence encodes CASSFLAGDNEQFF.

The chain couples TRBV4-1 to TRBJ2-1; tentatively, D is TRBD1 (6 bases). Per germline, CDR1 MGHRA and CDR2 YSYEKL. V was cut by 0 bases and J by 5 bases, with 14 bases left in between. The CDR3 is 16 residues long. CDR3 in DNA: TGCGCCAGCAGCCAAGATAGGGCAGGGGTTAACAATGAGCAGTTCTTC. Protein product: CASSQDRAGVNNEQFF.

The chain is built from TRBV9 and TRBJ2-5, with TRBD2 matching over 9 bases. CDR3 size: 17 residues. The germline V gene has CDR1 SGDLS and CDR2 YYNGEE. V shed 0 bases and J 1 base; nucleotides not matched to a gene: 7. CDR3 nucleotides: TGTGCCAGCAGCGTAGGAGGTTTGACTAGCGGCCAAGAGACCCAGTACTTC. Its translation: CASSVGGLTSGQETQYF.

This clonotype was picked up a small number of times. The genes are TRBV28 and TRBJ1-5; 9 bases agree with TRBD1. The CDR3 has 15 amino acids. Germline V gene lookup returns CDR1 MDHEN and CDR2 SYDVKM. Trimming at V came to 6 bases and at J to 4 bases, leaving 7 bases not matched to a gene. CDR3 sequence reads: CASREDRGTNQPQHF. The CDR3 nucleotides are TGTGCCAGCAGGGAGGACAGGGGAACTAATCAGCCCCAGCATTTT. The complete variable domain, with remaining parts taken from reference TRBV28 and TRBJ1-5, reads DVKVTQSSRYLVKRTGEKVFLECVQDMDHENMFWYRQDPGLGLRLIYFSYDVKMKEKGDIPEGYSVSREKKERFSLILESASTNQTSMYLCASREDRGTNQPQHFGDGTRLSIL.

This clonotype was seen more than once but under ten times. The chain has TRBV5-5 and TRBJ2-1, with D perhaps matching TRBD2 (6 bases). Trimming took 4 bases from V and 14 from J, leaving 16 bases between them. This CDR3 spans 12 amino acids. Germline V gene data show CDR1 as SGHKS and CDR2 as YYEKEE (reference sequence). The CDR3 DNA is TGTGCCAGCAGCCCTGGACTATTCGGGGAGTTCTTC. Its translation: CASSPGLFGEFF.

This clonotype was counted between two and nine times. The genes are TRBV5-1 and TRBJ2-1, with 7 bases lining up with TRBD2. V lost 7 bases to trimming and J lost 0 bases; unmatched junction nucleotides: 4. The CDR3 sequence is 14 residues long. Germline V lookup: CDR1 SGHRS, CDR2 YFSETQ. The CDR3 DNA follows: TGCGCCAGCTGGGCGGGGGACTCCTACAATGAGCAGTTCTTC. Its protein is CASWAGDSYNEQFF.

This clonotype has a handful of counts. V is TRBV20-1 and J is TRBJ2-5; 8 bases agree with TRBD2. Unmatched junction bases numbered 19, after V lost 3 bases and J lost 10 bases. The CDR3 covers 16 residues. The germline V gene has CDR1 DFQATT and CDR2 SNEGSKA (reference sequence). This CDR3 is CSARARGGGPSSGQYF. The CDR3 DNA reads TGCAGTGCTAGGGCCAGGGGCGGGGGGCCTTCTAGTGGCCAGTACTTC.

This clonotype was recorded a few times. The J gene is TRBJ2-3, the V gene TRBV29-1; the D call may be TRBD1 or TRBD2 (5 bases each). The CDR3 sequence is 14 residues long. The V and J ends lost 7 bases and 1 base respectively, with 15 bases between them. The V gene's germline CDR1 is SQVTM and CDR2 ANQGSEA. This CDR3 is CSAGASEGTDTQYF. The CDR3 nucleotides are TGCAGCGCCGGGGCGTCGGAAGGCACAGATACGCAGTATTTT.